The present T cell receptor (beta chain) was sequenced within a study of T cells in localized non-small cell lung cancer. Study-wide points: A median of roughly 57 clones ranked among the top 100 in tumor appeared in adjacent lung. Longer survival (overall) was linked to higher T cell density in blood. Uninvolved neighboring lung showed the greatest T cell clonality, exceeding tumor.

Measured with immunoSEQ multiplex PCR; TCRdb has only the in-frame clones, and not every one. Of over 1,000 clones listed, 39% are singletons. Per germline, CDR1 LNHDA and CDR2 SQIVND (reference sequence). Trimming at V came to 4 bases and at J to 7 bases, leaving 8 bases not matched to a gene. This CDR3 spans 16 amino acids. With regard to this clone: Its antigen is currently unknown.

This TCR came from a woman aged 40 to 75 with stage I lung adenocarcinoma. V is TRBV19 and J is TRBJ2-1, with 12 bases that match TRBD2. The source material was lung tumor tissue, sampled before any cancer treatment. The CDR3 sequence is CASSTILAGGRNEQFF. Here the CDR3 DNA reads TGTGCCAGTAGTACGATCCTAGCGGGGGGGCGTAATGAGCAGTTCTTC. Using reference TRBV19 and TRBJ2-1 for the parts outside the CDR3, the full variable domain is DGGITQSPKYLFRKEGQNVTLSCEQNLNHDAMYWYRQDPGQGLRLIYYSQIVNDFQKGDIAEGYSVSREKKESFPLTVTSAQKNPTAFYLCASSTILAGGRNEQFFGPGTRLTVL.